Listed below are T cell receptor beta chains from one sample, sequenced in a study of cytomegalovirus exposure and HLA in healthy donors. Profiled with immunoSEQ multiplex PCR; TCRdb holds only in-frame clones, not every one. Found here are over 60,000 clones, approximately 96% of them singletons; the top ten hold 4.5%. The material sequenced was PBMCs. These receptors were collected from a woman between 18 and 29 years old in good health and CMV-seropositive. The CDR3 runs from the conserved cysteine through the conserved F or W. D genes are given only for firm matches. The size entry is marked missing in some rows and otherwise reads once, few, many or a size class.

D gene: TRBD2
V gene: TRBV7-8
J gene: TRBJ2-1
clone size: -
CDR3 protein: CASTPMTSGRRDEQFF
CDR3 DNA: TGTGCCAGCACCCCTATGACTAGCGGGAGGAGGGATGAGCAGTTCTTC

D gene: -
V gene: TRBV30
J gene: TRBJ1-1
clone size: -
CDR3 protein: CAWSVRGVTEAFF
CDR3 DNA: TGTGCCTGGAGTGTACGGGGGGTCACTGAAGCTTTCTTT

D gene: TRBD2
V gene: TRBV28
J gene: TRBJ2-5
clone size: -
CDR3 protein: CASSPLAGAGETQYF
CDR3 DNA: TGTGCCAGCAGTCCTCTAGCGGGAGCTGGGGAGACCCAGTACTTC

D gene: TRBD2
V gene: TRBV19
J gene: TRBJ2-1
clone size: -
CDR3 protein: CASSIRAGGHYNEQFF
CDR3 DNA: TGTGCCAGTAGTATACGGGCGGGAGGGCACTACAATGAGCAGTTCTTC

D gene: -
V gene: TRBV18
J gene: TRBJ2-1
clone size: -
CDR3 protein: CASSLDLSSYNEQFF
CDR3 DNA: TGTGCCAGCTCCCTGGACTTGAGCTCCTACAATGAGCAGTTCTTC

D gene: TRBD1
V gene: TRBV7-9
J gene: TRBJ2-5
clone size: -
CDR3 protein: CATGTGGGETQYF
CDR3 DNA: TGTGCCACTGGGACAGGGGGCGGCGAGACCCAGTACTTC

D gene: TRBD2
V gene: TRBV19
J gene: TRBJ2-2
clone size: -
CDR3 protein: CASTPTSGSYTGELFF
CDR3 DNA: TGTGCCAGTACCCCAACTAGCGGGAGCTACACCGGGGAGCTGTTTTTT

D gene: TRBD2
V gene: TRBV9
J gene: TRBJ2-2
clone size: -
CDR3 protein: CASSAGTSGALAELFF
CDR3 DNA: TGTGCCAGCAGCGCTGGGACTAGCGGGGCCTTGGCGGAGCTGTTTTTT

D gene: -
V gene: TRBV15
J gene: TRBJ2-1
clone size: once
CDR3 protein: CATRSEANEQFF
CDR3 DNA: TGTGCCACCAGGAGTGAGGCCAATGAGCAGTTCTTC

D gene: TRBD1
V gene: TRBV19
J gene: TRBJ2-5
clone size: -
CDR3 protein: CASSNLQGQETQYF
CDR3 DNA: TGTGCCAGTAGTAACCTACAGGGGCAAGAGACCCAGTACTTC

D gene: TRBD1
V gene: TRBV29-1
J gene: TRBJ1-1
clone size: -
CDR3 protein: CSATQGGTGVAFF
CDR3 DNA: TGCAGCGCTACCCAAGGGGGGACAGGGGTTGCTTTCTTT

D gene: -
V gene: TRBV14
J gene: TRBJ1-2
clone size: -
CDR3 protein: CASSQGYPRGGDYGYTF
CDR3 DNA: TGTGCCAGCAGCCAAGGATATCCGCGGGGTGGAGACTATGGCTACACCTTC

D gene: TRBD1
V gene: TRBV9
J gene: TRBJ1-2
clone size: once
CDR3 protein: CASSVETGFYGYTF
CDR3 DNA: TGTGCCAGCAGCGTAGAGACAGGGTTCTATGGCTACACCTTC

D gene: TRBD2
V gene: TRBV7-9
J gene: TRBJ2-3
clone size: once
CDR3 protein: CASRGPLAGSTDTQYF
CDR3 DNA: TGTGCCAGCAGGGGCCCCCTAGCGGGAAGCACAGATACGCAGTATTTT

D gene: -
V gene: TRBV28
J gene: TRBJ2-2
clone size: -
CDR3 protein: CASSFLRAELFF
CDR3 DNA: TGTGCCAGCAGTTTTTTGAGGGCCGAGCTGTTTTTT

D gene: -
V gene: TRBV6-5
J gene: TRBJ2-7
clone size: -
CDR3 protein: CASSYSTDISYEQYF
CDR3 DNA: TGTGCCAGCAGTTACTCGACCGACATCTCCTACGAGCAGTACTTC

D gene: TRBD1
V gene: TRBV2
J gene: TRBJ1-4
clone size: -
CDR3 protein: CASRAGGTANEKLFF
CDR3 DNA: TGTGCCAGCAGAGCAGGGGGCACGGCTAATGAAAAACTGTTTTTT

D gene: -
V gene: TRBV4-3
J gene: TRBJ2-7
clone size: once
CDR3 protein: CASSPGTQFYEQYF
CDR3 DNA: TGCGCCAGCAGCCCCGGGACTCAGTTCTACGAGCAGTACTTC

D gene: -
V gene: TRBV6-4
J gene: TRBJ2-2
clone size: -
CDR3 protein: CASSRTPGPNTGELFF
CDR3 DNA: TGTGCCAGCAGTCGGACACCTGGACCGAACACCGGGGAGCTGTTTTTT

D gene: -
V gene: TRBV20-1
J gene: TRBJ1-2
clone size: -
CDR3 protein: CSARERGYTF
CDR3 DNA: TGCAGTGCTAGAGAGAGGGGCTACACCTTC

D gene: -
V gene: TRBV9
J gene: TRBJ1-1
clone size: -
CDR3 protein: CASSFRDWDTEAFF
CDR3 DNA: TGTGCCAGCAGCTTCCGGGACTGGGACACTGAAGCTTTCTTT

D gene: TRBD1
V gene: TRBV14
J gene: TRBJ2-1
clone size: -
CDR3 protein: CASSRRTGGSYNEQFF
CDR3 DNA: TGTGCCAGCAGCAGACGGACAGGGGGCTCCTACAATGAGCAGTTCTTC

D gene: TRBD2
V gene: TRBV19
J gene: TRBJ2-3
clone size: -
CDR3 protein: CASSKGTSGTPYTQYF
CDR3 DNA: TGTGCCAGTAGTAAGGGGACTAGCGGAACTCCATATACGCAGTATTTT

D gene: TRBD1
V gene: TRBV4-3
J gene: TRBJ2-2
clone size: -
CDR3 protein: CASSPSTGNGELFF
CDR3 DNA: TGCGCCAGCAGCCCCTCGACAGGGAACGGGGAGCTGTTTTTT

D gene: -
V gene: TRBV5-6
J gene: TRBJ2-7
clone size: -
CDR3 protein: CASSQRVQSYEQYF
CDR3 DNA: TGTGCCAGCAGCCAAAGAGTACAGTCCTACGAGCAGTACTTC

D gene: -
V gene: TRBV6-6
J gene: TRBJ2-7
clone size: -
CDR3 protein: CASSYYKAGKYF
CDR3 DNA: TGTGCCAGCAGTTACTATAAGGCAGGAAAGTACTTC

D gene: -
V gene: TRBV28
J gene: TRBJ1-5
clone size: -
CDR3 protein: CASRREPHQPQHF
CDR3 DNA: TGTGCCAGCCGGAGGGAACCCCATCAGCCCCAGCATTTT

D gene: TRBD1
V gene: TRBV19
J gene: TRBJ1-5
clone size: once
CDR3 protein: CASSPDRGVYQPQHF
CDR3 DNA: TGTGCCAGTAGTCCGGACAGGGGTGTTTATCAGCCCCAGCATTTT

D gene: -
V gene: TRBV5-1
J gene: TRBJ2-5
clone size: -
CDR3 protein: CASSLGYRDQETQYF
CDR3 DNA: TGCGCCAGCAGCTTGGGCTACAGGGACCAAGAGACCCAGTACTTC

D gene: -
V gene: TRBV7-2
J gene: TRBJ2-3
clone size: once
CDR3 protein: CASSPIPGGNTDTQYF
CDR3 DNA: TGTGCCAGCAGCCCCATACCAGGGGGGAACACAGATACGCAGTATTTT

D gene: TRBD2
V gene: TRBV28
J gene: TRBJ2-7
clone size: -
CDR3 protein: CASSLGTSDAYEQYF
CDR3 DNA: TGTGCCAGCAGTCTTGGGACTAGCGACGCCTACGAGCAGTACTTC

D gene: TRBD2
V gene: TRBV7-6
J gene: TRBJ2-7
clone size: -
CDR3 protein: CASSLSAGGREQYF
CDR3 DNA: TGTGCCAGCAGCTTATCGGCGGGAGGGAGGGAGCAGTACTTC

D gene: TRBD2
V gene: TRBV18
J gene: TRBJ2-1
clone size: -
CDR3 protein: CASSPLYRSGGWNEQFF
CDR3 DNA: TGTGCCAGCTCACCACTCTATAGAAGCGGGGGTTGGAATGAGCAGTTCTTC

D gene: TRBD1
V gene: TRBV11-2
J gene: TRBJ1-2
clone size: -
CDR3 protein: CASSMTRTGRDGYTF
CDR3 DNA: TGTGCCAGCAGCATGACACGGACAGGGAGGGATGGCTACACCTTC

D gene: -
V gene: TRBV5-8
J gene: TRBJ2-7
clone size: once
CDR3 protein: CASSFSSEQYF
CDR3 DNA: TGTGCCAGCAGCTTTTCATCCGAGCAGTACTTC

D gene: -
V gene: TRBV23-1
J gene: TRBJ1-1
clone size: -
CDR3 protein: CASSQAQNTEAFF
CDR3 DNA: TGCGCCAGCAGTCAAGCGCAGAACACTGAAGCTTTCTTT

D gene: TRBD1
V gene: TRBV6-5
J gene: TRBJ2-7
clone size: -
CDR3 protein: CASSYGSGGSYEQYF
CDR3 DNA: TGTGCCAGCAGTTACGGGTCAGGGGGCTCCTACGAGCAGTACTTC

D gene: TRBD1
V gene: TRBV4-3
J gene: TRBJ2-7
clone size: -
CDR3 protein: CASSRDSSYEQYF
CDR3 DNA: TGCGCCAGCAGCCGGGACAGCTCCTACGAGCAGTACTTC

D gene: TRBD1
V gene: TRBV5-4
J gene: TRBJ2-7
clone size: -
CDR3 protein: CASSPTGQGAYEQYF
CDR3 DNA: TGTGCCAGCAGCCCAACGGGACAGGGGGCCTACGAGCAGTACTTC

D gene: TRBD1
V gene: TRBV19
J gene: TRBJ1-5
clone size: -
CDR3 protein: CASTGQGSQPQHF
CDR3 DNA: TGTGCCAGTACCGGACAGGGATCTCAGCCCCAGCATTTT

D gene: -
V gene: TRBV5-1
J gene: TRBJ1-1
clone size: -
CDR3 protein: CASSSGGIVMNTEAFF
CDR3 DNA: TGCGCCAGCAGCTCCGGAGGGATAGTCATGAACACTGAAGCTTTCTTT

D gene: TRBD1
V gene: TRBV19
J gene: TRBJ1-5
clone size: -
CDR3 protein: CASRNRGYSNQPQHF
CDR3 DNA: TGTGCCAGTAGAAACAGGGGGTATAGCAATCAGCCCCAGCATTTT

D gene: TRBD1
V gene: TRBV5-6
J gene: TRBJ2-7
clone size: -
CDR3 protein: CASSLVNDRGDEQYF
CDR3 DNA: TGTGCCAGCAGCTTGGTAAATGACAGGGGAGACGAGCAGTACTTC

D gene: -
V gene: TRBV21-1
J gene: TRBJ2-7
clone size: -
CDR3 protein: CASRCIAYEQYF
CDR3 DNA: TGTGCCAGCAGGTGTATAGCCTACGAGCAGTACTTC

D gene: -
V gene: TRBV18
J gene: TRBJ2-7
clone size: -
CDR3 protein: CASSPPGIGYEQYF
CDR3 DNA: TGTGCCAGCTCACCGCCGGGGATCGGATACGAGCAGTACTTC

D gene: TRBD1
V gene: TRBV2
J gene: TRBJ1-2
clone size: -
CDR3 protein: CASTRQGGGYGYTF
CDR3 DNA: TGTGCCAGCACGAGACAGGGGGGCGGGTATGGCTACACCTTC

D gene: -
V gene: TRBV7-6
J gene: TRBJ2-7
clone size: -
CDR3 protein: CASSLDSGSYEQYF
CDR3 DNA: TGTGCCAGCAGCTTAGATTCCGGTTCCTACGAGCAGTACTTC

D gene: -
V gene: TRBV29-1
J gene: TRBJ2-1
clone size: -
CDR3 protein: CSVGSYDEQFF
CDR3 DNA: TGCAGCGTTGGTAGTTACGATGAGCAGTTCTTC

D gene: -
V gene: TRBV7-2
J gene: TRBJ2-1
clone size: -
CDR3 protein: CASSPQRLGEQFF
CDR3 DNA: TGTGCCAGCAGCCCCCAGCGACTCGGTGAGCAGTTCTTC

D gene: TRBD1
V gene: TRBV7-2
J gene: TRBJ2-7
clone size: -
CDR3 protein: CASSLVQGAVDEQYF
CDR3 DNA: TGTGCCAGCAGCTTAGTACAGGGGGCTGTCGACGAGCAGTACTTC

D gene: -
V gene: TRBV28
J gene: TRBJ1-5
clone size: -
CDR3 protein: CASSESRAYQPQHF
CDR3 DNA: TGTGCCAGCAGTGAAAGCAGGGCTTATCAGCCCCAGCATTTT